This T cell receptor (beta chain) emerged from a study of cytomegalovirus exposure and HLA in healthy donors. Study-level findings and limits: Most observed TCR sequences were rare, whereas some public TCRs were detected in many donors. A later analysis linked 16,951 TCR beta sequences to HLA alleles at 0.05 false discovery rate. A later analysis linked a missense DCLRE1C variant to TCR beta V- and J-gene trimming.

Amplification used 60 Vbeta primers and 13 Jbeta primers. Repertoires were generated with immunoSEQ multiplex PCR, while TCRdb's copy carries only in-frame clones and drops some. The table includes about 160,000 clones, approximately 84% detected once. Regarding this clone: Its specificity is not known.

Healthy donors of bone marrow made up the group. Trimming took 6 bases from V and 2 from J; bases not matched to a gene: 10. CDR3 length: 16 amino acids. The germline gives CDR1 SGHAT, CDR2 FQNNGV. The specimen was PBMCs. This receptor was identified in a male donor in good health and CMV-seropositive. The rearrangement uses TRBV11-2 and TRBJ2-5; 9 bases match TRBD2. The CDR3 DNA is TGTGCCAGCAGGAACAGGGGTAGCGGGGGTCAAGAGACCCAGTACTTC. Encoded protein: CASRNRGSGGQETQYF.